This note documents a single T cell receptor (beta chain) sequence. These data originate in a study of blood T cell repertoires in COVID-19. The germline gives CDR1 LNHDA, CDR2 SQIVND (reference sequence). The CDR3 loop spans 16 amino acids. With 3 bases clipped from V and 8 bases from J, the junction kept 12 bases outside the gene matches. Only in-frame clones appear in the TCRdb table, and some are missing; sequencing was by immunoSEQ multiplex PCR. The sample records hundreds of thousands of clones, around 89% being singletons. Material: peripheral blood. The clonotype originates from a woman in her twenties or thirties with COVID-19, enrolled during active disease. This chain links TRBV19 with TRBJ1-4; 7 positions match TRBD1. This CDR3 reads CASSMWGQMGREKLFF. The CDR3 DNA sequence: TGTGCCAGTAGTATGTGGGGACAGATGGGTAGAGAAAAACTGTTTTTT.